What follows describes a single TCR beta chain. This sample is part of a study of blood T cell repertoires in COVID-19. Trimming took off 4 bases at V and 1 base at J, with 11 bases between the two ends. Germline V gene lookup returns CDR1 SGHRS and CDR2 YFSETQ. This CDR3 comprises 14 residues. Data came from immunoSEQ multiplex PCR; TCRdb stores just in-frame clones and leaves some out. The sample lists around 20,000 clones; about 88% were seen once. The sample was peripheral blood. The V gene is TRBV5-1, the J gene TRBJ1-1, with D unresolved. The sequence came from a human donor in a cohort sampled during active COVID-19. The donor label of this sample is uncertain. The chain's CDR3 is CASSPGPTNTEAFF. The CDR3 DNA follows: TGCGCCAGCAGCCCTGGGCCGACGAACACTGAAGCTTTCTTT.